These 25 T cell receptor beta chains originate from one sample sequenced in a study of control samples from healthy donors and cancer patients. Only in-frame clones appear in the TCRdb table, and some are missing; sequencing was by immunoSEQ multiplex PCR. The table records approximately 49,000 clones, roughly nine tenths of them present only once. Sample: PBMCs. These receptors were collected from a middle-aged man with colorectal cancer.

The chain employs TRBV19 and TRBJ1-4, with TRBD1 matching 7 bases. This CDR3 has 16 residues. CDR1 is LNHDA, CDR2 SQIVND, per germline (reference sequence). Trimming cost V 9 bases and J 5 bases; bases outside gene matches: 15. CDR3 protein: CASQRGQGYQNEKLFF. The CDR3 nucleotides are TGTGCCAGCCAAAGGGGGCAGGGGTACCAGAATGAAAAACTGTTTTTT.

V usage is TRBV10-3 and J usage is TRBJ2-1, with 8 bases identical to TRBD2. This CDR3 is built from 12 residues. V lost 7 bases, J lost 10 bases, and 6 bases stayed unmatched. Germline CDR1 is ENHRY and CDR2 is SYGVKD. The CDR3 nucleotides are TGTGCCATCAATAATAGCGGGGACGAGCAGTTCTTC. Protein sequence: CAINNSGDEQFF.

This clone was observed once. In DNA form, the CDR3 reads TGTGCCAGCAGCCCGACAGGGGGCTATGGCTACACCTTC. It encodes CASSPTGGYGYTF. The chain carries TRBV12-3 or TRBV12-4 and TRBJ1-2; 9 positions agree with TRBD1. V gave up 6 bases and J gave up 4 bases; unmatched junction bases: 3. CDR3 length equals 13 residues.

The rearrangement joins TRBV7-2 to TRBJ1-5; no clear D. The CDR3 totals 17 residues. V was pared by 0 bases and J by 0 bases, with 12 bases between. Germline V CDR1 and CDR2: SGHTA, FQGNSA. The CDR3 region has the DNA TGTGCCAGCAGCTTAGCTAAAGACTTCTATAGCAATCAGCCCCAGCATTTT. The encoded protein is CASSLAKDFYSNQPQHF.

The chain uses TRBV10-3 and TRBJ1-5; D is unresolved. Germline-derived CDR1 and CDR2 are ENHRY and SYGVKD. This CDR3 region has 14 residues. V dropped 4 bases and J dropped 3 bases, with 10 bases sitting between them. For the CDR3, the DNA is TGTGCCATCAGTGTTTCAGATAACAATCAGCCCCAGCATTTT. Translation gives CAISVSDNNQPQHF.

The chain recombines TRBV5-1 with TRBJ2-7; unclear D gene. V gave up 0 bases and J gave up 5 bases, with 15 bases separating them. The CDR3 runs to 15 residues. In germline, CDR1 is SGHRS, CDR2 YFSETQ. In DNA, the CDR3 is TGCGCCAGCAGCTTGGGCCTAACGAAAGGGCACGAGCAGTACTTC. Translated, it gives CASSLGLTKGHEQYF.

This sequence joins TRBV5-4 and TRBJ2-1; 7 nucleotides match TRBD1. CDR3 size: 15 residues. Germline V gene data show CDR1 as SGHNT and CDR2 as YYREEE (reference sequence). The J segment lost 5 bases and the V segment lost 3 bases, leaving 8 bases of the junction unmatched. CDR3 in amino acids: CASSSRQGSHNEQFF. The CDR3 DNA is TGTGCCAGCAGCTCACGACAGGGTTCCCACAATGAGCAGTTCTTC.

This rearrangement joins TRBV5-1 to TRBJ2-7; 10 bases match TRBD2. V dropped 5 bases and J dropped 2; count of bases not matched to a gene: 4. Germline V gene sequence: CDR1 SGHRS, CDR2 YFSETQ. The CDR3 extends over 14 amino acids. The CDR3 DNA follows: TGCGCCAGCAGTCTTACTAGCGGGACCTACGAGCAGTACTTC. This sequence encodes CASSLTSGTYEQYF.

The chain combines TRBV4-1 with TRBJ1-5, with a tentative D call TRBD1 (5 bases). Germline lookup yields CDR1 MGHRA and CDR2 YSYEKL. The CDR3 extends over 16 amino acids. V shed 3 bases and J shed 3 bases, with 15 bases lying between them. The CDR3 here is CASSQGGRAINQPQHF. CDR3 coding DNA: TGCGCCAGCAGCCAGGGGGGACGGGCGATCAATCAGCCCCAGCATTTT.

The CDR3 coding sequence is TGCGCCAGCAGCTTAATTAGCGGGGAACAAGAGACCCAGTACTTC. Its protein product is CASSLISGEQETQYF. This chain links TRBV5-1 with TRBJ2-5; 8 positions match TRBD2. The CDR3 spans 15 residues. Germline CDR1 SGHRS, CDR2 YFSETQ. Losses at the gene ends were 2 bases for V and 2 bases for J; bases not matched to a gene: 5.

This sequence joins TRBV19 and TRBJ2-3, with TRBD2 matching over 10 bases. V lost 4 bases and J lost 3; bases outside the gene matches: 4. Germline assignment: CDR1 LNHDA and CDR2 SQIVND (reference sequence). This CDR3 contains 15 residues. This chain's CDR3 is CASSRSSGSTDTQYF. CDR3 nucleotide sequence: TGTGCCAGTAGTAGATCTAGCGGGAGTACAGATACGCAGTATTTT.

The V call is TRBV19, the J call TRBJ1-1, with a possible D match to TRBD1 (6 bases). Trimming took 3 bases from V and 12 from J, leaving 17 bases between them. Germline assignment: CDR1 LNHDA and CDR2 SQIVND (reference sequence). CDR3 length equals 13 residues. The chain's CDR3 is CASSIWGASETFF. The CDR3 DNA is TGTGCCAGTAGTATCTGGGGGGCCTCGGAAACTTTCTTT.

The V gene is TRBV2, the J gene TRBJ1-2, with TRBD1 matching over 11 bases. Germline V gene lookup returns CDR1 SNHLY and CDR2 FYNNEI. The V gene end was trimmed by 6 bases and the J gene end by 3 bases; junction bases not matched to a gene: 3. The CDR3 loop spans 14 amino acids. The CDR3 loop reads CASSRDRGDYGYTF. CDR3 DNA sequence: TGTGCCAGCAGCCGGGACAGGGGGGACTATGGCTACACCTTC.

A few counts support this clone. J is TRBJ2-7 and V is TRBV5-1, with 8 bases matching TRBD1. This CDR3 region has 15 residues. Trimming at V came to 3 bases and at J to 4 bases, leaving 9 bases not matched to a gene. In germline, CDR1 is SGHRS, CDR2 YFSETQ. The CDR3, as DNA: TGCGCCAGCAGCTACTACAGGGGGATAAGGTACGAGCAGTACTTC. Protein: CASSYYRGIRYEQYF.

The chain links TRBV3-1 (or the pseudogene TRBV3-2) to TRBJ1-2; TRBD1 is a possible D gene (6 bases). This CDR3 contains 14 residues. Germline loops: CDR1 LGHDT, CDR2 YNNKEL (reference sequence). V was clipped by 3 bases and J by 8 bases, with 16 bases between them. CDR3 in amino acids: CASSQQTGNGGYTF. CDR3 sequence (DNA): TGTGCCAGCAGCCAGCAAACAGGGAATGGGGGCTACACCTTC.

The rearrangement links TRBV7-9 to TRBJ2-7; D possibly corresponds to TRBD2 (5 bases). V lost 2 bases and J lost 2, with 16 bases in between. Germline V gene sequence: CDR1 SEHNR, CDR2 FQNEAQ (reference sequence). The CDR3 is 16 amino acids. The CDR3, as DNA: TGTGCCAGCAGCTTAAGGGTTGCGGGTGAAACCTACGAGCAGTACTTC. Translation: CASSLRVAGETYEQYF.

The chain uses TRBV5-1 and TRBJ2-2, with TRBD1 matching 10 bases. Germline values: CDR1 SGHRS, CDR2 YFSETQ. J was trimmed by 7 bases and V by 0 bases; bases with no gene match: 6. The CDR3 consists of 16 residues. Written as DNA, the CDR3 is TGCGCCAGCAGCTTGGGAGACAGGGGGCTTGTCGGGGAGCTGTTTTTT. Protein product: CASSLGDRGLVGELFF.

This chain links TRBV15 with TRBJ2-3; D possibly corresponds to TRBD2 (6 bases). CDR1 and CDR2 from the germline V gene are LNHNV and YYDKDF (reference sequence). The germline V and J ends were trimmed by 0 bases and 2 bases, with 12 bases remaining between them. This CDR3 comprises 16 residues. CDR3 region: CATSRDGAGYTDTQYF. CDR3 in DNA: TGTGCCACCAGCAGAGATGGGGCGGGGTACACAGATACGCAGTATTTT.

The chain combines TRBV11-3 with TRBJ2-7; tentatively, D is TRBD2 (5 bases). The CDR3 loop spans 15 amino acids. The germline CDR1 and CDR2 sequences are SGHNT and YENEEA. Trimming took off 5 bases at V and 5 bases at J, with 19 bases between the two ends. CDR3 loop: CASSHRDVVENEQYF. Here the CDR3 DNA reads TGTGCCAGCAGCCACCGGGATGTGGTCGAGAACGAGCAGTACTTC.

The rearrangement joins TRBV10-2 to TRBJ2-7; 9 bases map to TRBD1. There are 15 residues in the CDR3. Germline CDR1 is WSHSY and CDR2 is SAAADI. V shed 6 bases, J shed 9 bases, and the junction held 15 bases outside the gene matches. The chain's CDR3 is CASRGTGTYSVRQYF. The CDR3 DNA follows: TGCGCCAGCAGGGGGACAGGGACCTACTCTGTGAGGCAGTACTTC.

The rearrangement joins TRBV9 to TRBJ2-3; 9 bases match TRBD2. In germline, CDR1 is SGDLS, CDR2 YYNGEE. V lost 3 bases, J lost 6 bases, and 14 bases stayed unmatched. This CDR3 comprises 17 residues. The CDR3 sequence is CASSAHLNSGRSDTQYF. CDR3 coding DNA: TGTGCCAGCAGCGCCCATCTCAATAGCGGGAGATCCGATACGCAGTATTTT.

The CDR3 region has the DNA TGTGCCTGTGGGGAGGGCCTCTACGAGCAGTACTTC. It specifies CACGEGLYEQYF. The chain has TRBV30 and TRBJ2-7; TRBD2 aligns across 7 bases. CDR3 length: 12 residues. The germline CDR1 and CDR2 sequences are GTSNPN and SVGIG (reference sequence). V shed 6 bases and J 3 bases; nucleotides not matched to a gene: 5.

The chain couples TRBV28 to TRBJ1-1, with D possibly TRBD1 on 6 matching bases. V was trimmed by 5 bases and J by 4 bases, leaving 17 bases between them. CDR3 length: 15 residues. In germline, CDR1 is MDHEN, CDR2 SYDVKM. CDR3 in amino acids: CASSPPGGRATEAFF. DNA for the CDR3: TGTGCCAGCAGTCCCCCCGGGGGGCGGGCCACTGAAGCTTTCTTT. Based on the CDR3 plus reference TRBV28 and TRBJ1-1, the full variable domain is DVKVTQSSRYLVKRTGEKVFLECVQDMDHENMFWYRQDPGLGLRLIYFSYDVKMKEKGDIPEGYSVSREKKERFSLILESASTNQTSMYLCASSPPGGRATEAFFGQGTRLTVV.

This clone showed up just once. The chain recombines TRBV7-9 with TRBJ1-1; D gene uncertain. Germline CDR1 and CDR2: SEHNR and FQNEAQ (reference sequence). This CDR3 comprises 13 residues. V gave up 8 bases and J gave up 3 bases, with 13 bases separating them. CDR3 sequence: CASLARFDTEAFF. The DNA of the CDR3 is TGTGCCAGCCTAGCCAGGTTCGACACTGAAGCTTTCTTT.

The chain recombines TRBV4-1 with TRBJ2-3; D is unresolved. Germline V lookup: CDR1 MGHRA, CDR2 YSYEKL. Between the trimmed V and J ends, which lost 4 bases and 6 bases, there was a span of 20 bases. The CDR3 contains 16 residues. CDR3 sequence: CASSLQAAPTPDTQYF. The CDR3 DNA follows: TGCGCCAGCAGCCTCCAGGCCGCACCTACCCCGGATACGCAGTATTTT.